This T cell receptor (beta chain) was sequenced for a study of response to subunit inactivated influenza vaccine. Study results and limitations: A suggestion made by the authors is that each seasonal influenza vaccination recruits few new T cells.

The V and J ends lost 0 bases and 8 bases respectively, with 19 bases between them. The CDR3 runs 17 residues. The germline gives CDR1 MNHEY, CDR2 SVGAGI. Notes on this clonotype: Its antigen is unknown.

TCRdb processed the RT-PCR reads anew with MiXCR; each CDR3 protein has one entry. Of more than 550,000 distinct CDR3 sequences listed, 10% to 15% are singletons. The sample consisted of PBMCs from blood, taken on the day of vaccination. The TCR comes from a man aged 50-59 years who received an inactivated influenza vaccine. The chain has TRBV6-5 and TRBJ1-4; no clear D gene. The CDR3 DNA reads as TGTGCCAGCAGTTACTCGAGGGCCCAAAGGGCGGGGGAAAAACTGTTTTTT. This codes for CASSYSRAQRAGEKLFF.